Below, 21 T cell receptor beta chains from the same sample are listed, as sequenced in a study of blood T cell repertoires in COVID-19. Sequenced by immunoSEQ multiplex PCR; TCRdb stores in-frame clones only, minus some. The sample has about 190,000 clones; about 72% are singletons. Sequences were obtained from PBMCs or T cells enriched from blood (not recorded which). The receptors were sampled from a woman between 50 and 59 years old who had recovered from COVID-19.

The V and J genes are TRBV19 and TRBJ2-7; TRBD1 matches at 8 bases. The V gene's germline CDR1 is LNHDA and CDR2 SQIVND (reference sequence). The CDR3 spans 13 residues. Unmatched junction bases numbered 11, after V lost 10 bases and J lost 6 bases. CDR3 in amino acids: CATQGALMTEQYF. Written as DNA, the CDR3 is TGTGCCACCCAGGGGGCGCTTATGACCGAGCAGTACTTC.

The chain couples TRBV7-9 to TRBJ2-1, with TRBD1 as a possible D gene (5 bases). With 2 bases removed from V and 4 bases from J, the gap between germline ends came to 9 bases. The CDR3 runs to 14 residues. Germline V gene lookup returns CDR1 SEHNR and CDR2 FQNEAQ (reference sequence). CDR3: CASSLQGPYNEQFF. The CDR3 DNA reads as TGTGCCAGCAGCTTACAGGGCCCGTACAATGAGCAGTTCTTC. Full variable domain (missing parts from reference TRBV7-9 and TRBJ2-1): DTGVSQNPRHKITKRGQNVTFRCDPISEHNRLYWYRQTLGQGPEFLTYFQNEAQLEKSRLLSDRFSAERPKGSFSTLEIQRTEQGDSAMYLCASSLQGPYNEQFFGPGTRLTVL.

Written as DNA, the CDR3 is TGCAGTGCTAGGGAGACAGGTGGCTACACCTTC. Its translation: CSARETGGYTF. The chain joins TRBV20-1 to TRBJ1-2; a weak D match, TRBD1 (6 bases). The CDR3 runs to 11 residues. Germline V gives CDR1 DFQATT, CDR2 SNEGSKA (reference sequence). Trimming pared 3 bases from V and 7 bases from J, leaving 9 bases between.

This clone was counted between two and nine times. The chain joins TRBV24-1 to TRBJ1-1; possible D gene TRBD1, 5 bases. Trimming cost V 4 bases and J 1 base, with 12 bases left between them. Germline CDR1 is KGHDR and CDR2 is SFDVKD. The CDR3 spans 15 residues. The CDR3, as DNA: TGTGCCACCAGTGAAGCAGGGAAAAAGAACACTGAAGCTTTCTTT. Translated, it gives CATSEAGKKNTEAFF.

This chain links TRBV29-1 with TRBJ2-3, with 10 nucleotides matching TRBD2. Per the germline V gene, CDR1 is SQVTM and CDR2 is ANQGSEA. This CDR3 has 15 amino acids. With 4 bases clipped from V and 2 bases from J, the junction kept 6 bases outside the gene matches. The CDR3 spells CSVGTSGLPTDTQYF. DNA for the CDR3: TGCAGCGTTGGGACTAGCGGATTACCCACAGATACGCAGTATTTT.

CDR3 residues: CASSSTGTGNTIYF. The DNA for the CDR3 is TGTGCCAGCAGCTCGACAGGAACAGGAAACACCATATATTTT. The chain employs TRBV7-9 and TRBJ1-3; possibly TRBD1 for D (6 bases). Germline CDR1 SEHNR, CDR2 FQNEAQ (reference sequence). The V gene lost 4 bases and the J gene lost 4 bases, with 11 bases spanning the gap. CDR3 size: 14 residues. The variable domain in full, completed from reference TRBV7-9 and TRBJ1-3, reads DTGVSQNPRHKITKRGQNVTFRCDPISEHNRLYWYRQTLGQGPEFLTYFQNEAQLEKSRLLSDRFSAERPKGSFSTLEIQRTEQGDSAMYLCASSSTGTGNTIYFGEGSWLTVV.

This rearrangement joins TRBV29-1 to TRBJ1-4; D is possibly TRBD1 (5 bases). This CDR3 comprises 13 residues. V lost 7 bases and J 7 bases, leaving 16 bases between the germline ends. Germline V CDR1 and CDR2: SQVTM, ANQGSEA. The CDR3 reads CSAGGGSGEKLFF. The CDR3 coding sequence is TGCAGCGCCGGTGGGGGGAGTGGTGAAAAACTGTTTTTT.

CDR3 region: CSVESQGGGYTF. In DNA, the CDR3 is TGCAGCGTTGAAAGCCAGGGTGGCGGCTACACCTTC. V and J are TRBV29-1 and TRBJ1-2; TRBD1 is a possible D gene (5 bases). Trimming left V 2 bases short and J 8 bases short, with 12 bases between. CDR1 and CDR2 (germline): SQVTM, ANQGSEA. This CDR3 comprises 12 residues.

The chain carries TRBV4-1 and TRBJ1-2; D may be TRBD1 (6 bases). The CDR3 totals 15 residues. CDR1 is MGHRA, CDR2 YSYEKL, per germline. V dropped 0 bases and J dropped 5 bases, with 13 bases sitting between them. CDR3 residues: CASSQDPRGGYGYTF. The CDR3 DNA follows: TGCGCCAGCAGCCAAGATCCCAGGGGTGGTTATGGCTACACCTTC.

V and J are TRBV11-3 and TRBJ1-1; 10 bases agree with TRBD1. The CDR3 length is 16 residues. J was trimmed by 1 base and V by 5 bases; bases with no gene match: 7. Germline loops: CDR1 SGHNT, CDR2 YENEEA. CDR3 nucleotides: TGTGCCAGCAGCCCTCGACAGGGGGCGAGGAACACTGAAGCTTTCTTT. Its translation is CASSPRQGARNTEAFF.

This clone was seen a few times. This chain uses TRBV5-1 with TRBJ2-1; 9 bases match TRBD2. Looked up from germline, CDR1 is SGHRS and CDR2 is YFSETQ. V gave up 2 bases and J gave up 4 bases; unmatched junction bases: 7. The CDR3 is made up of 16 amino acids. The CDR3 DNA reads as TGCGCCAGCAGCTTACGGGTTAGCGGGAGATACAATGAGCAGTTCTTC. This encodes CASSLRVSGRYNEQFF.

This clone was counted a single time. The CDR3 region has the DNA TGTGCCAGCAGCTGGGACACCCTTAACTATGGCTACACCTTC. Translating gives CASSWDTLNYGYTF. The chain is built from TRBV7-9 and TRBJ1-2; D perhaps matches TRBD1 (6 bases). Germline V gene data show CDR1 as SEHNR and CDR2 as FQNEAQ (reference sequence). CDR3 length: 14 amino acids. Between the trimmed V and J ends, which lost 4 bases and 1 base, there was a span of 10 bases. Full variable domain (remainder filled in from reference TRBV7-9 and TRBJ1-2): DTGVSQNPRHKITKRGQNVTFRCDPISEHNRLYWYRQTLGQGPEFLTYFQNEAQLEKSRLLSDRFSAERPKGSFSTLEIQRTEQGDSAMYLCASSWDTLNYGYTFGSGTRLTVV.

The chain carries TRBV4-1 and TRBJ1-4; the match to TRBD1 covers 8 bases. CDR3 length: 17 residues. V dropped 3 bases and J dropped 5; count of bases not matched to a gene: 11. Per germline, CDR1 MGHRA and CDR2 YSYEKL. The CDR3 sequence: CASSQTGAQGGNEKLFF. CDR3 bases: TGCGCCAGCAGCCAGACAGGGGCGCAGGGTGGGAATGAAAAACTGTTTTTT.

The chain links TRBV12-3 or TRBV12-4 to TRBJ1-5, with 9 bases fitting TRBD1. With 8 bases clipped from V and 5 bases from J, the junction kept 1 base outside the gene matches. The CDR3 is 12 amino acids. The CDR3 region has the DNA TGTGCCAGCCGGACAGGGGATCAGCCCCAGCATTTT. It encodes CASRTGDQPQHF.

This clone was counted at least ten times. V usage is TRBV5-4 and J usage is TRBJ2-4; the match to TRBD1 covers 9 bases. J was trimmed by 5 bases and V by 6 bases; bases with no gene match: 6. The CDR3 spans 14 residues. Looked up from germline, CDR1 is SGHNT and CDR2 is YYREEE (reference sequence). CDR3 protein: CASTLGQGENIQYF. As DNA, the CDR3 is TGTGCCAGCACTCTGGGACAGGGCGAAAACATTCAGTACTTC. Complete variable domain (other parts from reference TRBV5-4 and TRBJ2-4): ETGVTQSPTHLIKTRGQQVTLRCSSQSGHNTVSWYQQALGQGPQFIFQYYREEENGRGNFPPRFSGLQFPNYSSELNVNALELDDSALYLCASTLGQGENIQYFGAGTRLSVL.

This rearrangement joins TRBV5-6 to TRBJ1-5; 7 nucleotides match TRBD1. This CDR3 comprises 15 residues. Germline V gives CDR1 SGHDT, CDR2 YYEEEE. V lost 0 bases to trimming and J lost 3 bases; unmatched junction nucleotides: 3. This chain's CDR3 is CASSLVGQNNQPQHF. Written as DNA, the CDR3 is TGTGCCAGCAGCTTGGTGGGACAGAACAATCAGCCCCAGCATTTT.

The chain couples TRBV19 to TRBJ2-1; D gene uncertain. With 5 bases removed from V and 0 bases from J, the gap between germline ends came to 8 bases. The CDR3 contains 14 residues. Germline V gene data show CDR1 as LNHDA and CDR2 as SQIVND (reference sequence). Here the CDR3 DNA reads TGTGCCAGTAGTTATCTGAGCTCCTACAATGAGCAGTTCTTC. It specifies CASSYLSSYNEQFF.

This clone was seen a handful of times. The rearrangement uses TRBV7-9 and TRBJ2-7; D is possibly TRBD1 (5 bases). This CDR3 spans 15 amino acids. Trimming stripped 1 base from V and 2 bases from J, with 12 bases between. Germline V gene data show CDR1 as SEHNR and CDR2 as FQNEAQ (reference sequence). The CDR3 nucleotides are TGTGCCAGCAGCTTAGGGAGAGACAGTACCTACGAGCAGTACTTC. This codes for CASSLGRDSTYEQYF.

The V gene is TRBV7-9, the J gene TRBJ1-2, with a weak D call TRBD1 (5 bases). The CDR3 totals 17 residues. The V end was cut by 5 bases, the J end by 6 bases, with 25 bases between. Looked up from germline, CDR1 is SEHNR and CDR2 is FQNEAQ (reference sequence). DNA of the CDR3: TGTGCCAGCAGCCCGGCCTATCGGGCAGGGTGGGAAAATGGCTACACCTTC. Translated, it gives CASSPAYRAGWENGYTF.

Only a few counts were recorded for this clone. The same CDR3 also results from other DNA sequences found in this sample. This chain joins TRBV5-1 and TRBJ1-1, with 8 bases identical to TRBD1. After removal of 3 bases from V and 3 bases from J, the junction contained 4 bases not matched to a gene. The CDR3 consists of 14 residues. Germline-derived CDR1 and CDR2 are SGHRS and YFSETQ. The CDR3 sequence is CASSSGQGYTEAFF. The DNA for the CDR3 is TGCGCCAGCAGCTCAGGACAGGGCTACACTGAAGCTTTCTTT.

This clone was counted once. The chain combines TRBV28 with TRBJ1-4; 9 nucleotides match TRBD1. This CDR3 is 15 amino acids long. V shed 3 bases, J shed 7 bases, and the junction held 6 bases outside the gene matches. Germline CDR1 and CDR2: MDHEN and SYDVKM. This CDR3 is CASSFSGTGFEKLFF. CDR3 nucleotides: TGTGCCAGCAGTTTCTCCGGGACAGGGTTTGAAAAACTGTTTTTT.